This TCR beta chain was captured in a study of T cell responses to AZD1222 COVID-19 vaccine. Whole-study findings and limits: Donors in the cohort were predominantly white British and more often female, and clonal diversity was possibly underestimated. Regions 160-218 and 743-854 dominated among vaccine-associated CD4 TCRs spanning spike. The study sampled repertoires only after the peak T cell response.

Worth noting for this clone: Its target is not known.

Repertoires were generated with immunoSEQ multiplex PCR, while TCRdb's copy carries only in-frame clones and drops some. The data contain about 110,000 clones, nearly 90% of them singletons. V lost 2 bases and J lost 4; bases outside the gene matches: 4. Germline CDR1 reads LGHDT; CDR2 reads YNNKEL (reference sequence). CDR3 size: 15 residues. The source of this sequence is an adult in good health. The source material was peripheral blood, sampled on day 0 of AZD1222 vaccination. This chain connects TRBV3-1 (or the pseudogene TRBV3-2) to TRBJ2-3, with 9 bases aligning to TRBD2. The chain's CDR3 is CASSQFSGSADTQYF. In nucleotides, the CDR3 is TGTGCCAGCAGCCAATTTAGCGGGAGCGCAGATACGCAGTATTTT.